The 21 T cell receptor beta chains presented below share a single source sample, sequenced in a study of blood T cell repertoires in COVID-19. Repertoires were generated with immunoSEQ multiplex PCR, while TCRdb's copy carries only in-frame clones and drops some. The profile shows a few hundred thousand clones, about 83% of them singletons. The sequencing input was peripheral blood. The source is a man at least 80 years old with acute or convalescent COVID-19.

This clone has a single count. V and J are TRBV24-1 and TRBJ2-3; TRBD1 matches at 12 bases. Germline CDR1 KGHDR, CDR2 SFDVKD. Germline trimming cut 4 bases from V and 3 bases from J; bases unmatched to any gene: 7. This CDR3 has 17 residues. As DNA, the CDR3 is TGTGCCACCAGTGAGCCGGGACAGGGGGCCCAGACAGATACGCAGTATTTT. It translates to CATSEPGQGAQTDTQYF.

This clone was recorded once. The rearrangement uses TRBV28 and TRBJ2-7; 10 bases align to TRBD2. CDR1 is MDHEN and CDR2 is SYDVKM in the germline V gene. This CDR3 comprises 14 residues. The V gene end was trimmed by 7 bases and the J gene end by 5 bases; junction bases not matched to a gene: 8. The chain's CDR3 is CASKLPSGSHEQYF. The CDR3, as DNA: TGTGCCAGCAAATTGCCTAGCGGGAGCCACGAGCAGTACTTC.

This clone was seen once. The chain has TRBV6-5 and TRBJ2-3; D is perhaps TRBD2 (5 bases). The CDR3 is made up of 16 amino acids. Trimming removed 2 bases from V and 6 bases from J, with 18 bases in between. Germline CDR1 is MNHEY and CDR2 is SVGAGI. CDR3 sequence: CASSYGLPPPPDTQYF. In nucleotides, the CDR3 is TGTGCCAGCAGTTACGGACTGCCCCCACCTCCGGATACGCAGTATTTT.

In its sample, this clone was seen once. This rearrangement joins TRBV7-2 to TRBJ2-2; D gene uncertain. CDR1 and CDR2 (germline): SGHTA, FQGNSA. This CDR3 region has 14 residues. V was trimmed by 1 base and J by 4 bases, leaving 7 bases between them. The chain's CDR3 is CASSLGRSTGELFF. Written as DNA, the CDR3 is TGTGCCAGCAGCTTAGGACGGAGCACCGGGGAGCTGTTTTTT.

This clone showed up just a few times. This rearrangement joins TRBV10-3 to TRBJ1-1, with a weak D call TRBD1 (5 bases). Trimming removed 3 bases from V and 4 bases from J, with 9 bases in between. The V gene's germline CDR1 is ENHRY and CDR2 SYGVKD. This CDR3 region has 13 residues. CDR3 amino acids: CAISDRVGTEAFF. The CDR3 DNA reads as TGTGCCATCAGTGACAGGGTAGGCACTGAAGCTTTCTTT.

This sequence joins TRBV25-1 and TRBJ2-2; the match to TRBD2 covers 7 bases. This CDR3 is built from 15 residues. J lost 1 base, V lost 5 bases, and 4 bases had no gene match. In germline, CDR1 is MGHDK, CDR2 SYGVNS. The CDR3: CASSPVAGNTGELFF. The CDR3 nucleotides read TGTGCCAGCAGTCCTGTAGCGGGGAACACCGGGGAGCTGTTTTTT. The entire variable domain, with the rest obtained from reference TRBV25-1 and TRBJ2-2, is as follows: EADIYQTPRYLVIGTGKKITLECSQTMGHDKMYWYQQDPGMELHLIHYSYGVNSTEKGDLSSESTVSRIRTEHFPLTLESARPSHTSQYLCASSPVAGNTGELFFGEGSRLTVL.

The V and J genes are TRBV19 and TRBJ2-3; TRBD2 agrees at 12 bases. J gave up 1 base and V 5 bases, and 4 bases lay outside the gene matches. The CDR3 sequence is 16 residues long. Germline values: CDR1 LNHDA, CDR2 SQIVND (reference sequence). The CDR3 bases are TGTGCCAGTAGTTCCAGACTAGCGGGGGGCACAGATACGCAGTATTTT. Translating gives CASSSRLAGGTDTQYF.

As DNA, the CDR3 is TGCGCCAGCAGCCTTACCGGGACAGAGTACAATGAGCAGTTCTTC. Translating it yields CASSLTGTEYNEQFF. The genes are TRBV5-1 and TRBJ2-1, with 7 bases lining up with TRBD1. CDR3 length: 15 residues. Germline V gene data show CDR1 as SGHRS and CDR2 as YFSETQ. Unmatched junction bases numbered 8, after V lost 4 bases and J lost 4 bases.

The V gene is TRBV5-1, the J gene TRBJ1-2, with a weak D call TRBD1 (5 bases). Trimming stripped 4 bases from V and 3 bases from J, with 19 bases between. The CDR3 extends over 16 amino acids. Germline V lookup: CDR1 SGHRS, CDR2 YFSETQ. The CDR3 DNA sequence: TGCGCCAGCAGCCCGTCGGGACTCGAGGCTCACTATGGCTACACCTTC. Encoded protein: CASSPSGLEAHYGYTF.

The sample holds one count of this clone. The chain employs TRBV6-1 and TRBJ2-2; 10 bases are a match to TRBD2. This CDR3 spans 17 amino acids. The J segment lost 5 bases and the V segment lost 3 bases, leaving 9 bases of the junction unmatched. Per germline, CDR1 MNHNS and CDR2 SASEGT. Here the CDR3 reads CASSDQFPGLATGELFF. CDR3 in DNA: TGTGCCAGCAGTGATCAATTCCCGGGACTAGCGACCGGGGAGCTGTTTTTT.

V and J are TRBV7-2 and TRBJ1-2; D unresolved. Germline V CDR1 and CDR2: SGHTA, FQGNSA. This CDR3 is 15 amino acids long. Trimming pared 5 bases from V and 4 bases from J, leaving 17 bases between. The CDR3 protein is CASSTRGFSSYGYTF. In DNA form, the CDR3 reads TGTGCCAGCAGCACCCGAGGCTTTTCCTCCTATGGCTACACCTTC.

This chain links TRBV18 with TRBJ1-1; D perhaps matches TRBD1 (6 bases). CDR1 and CDR2 from the germline V gene are KGHSH and LQKENI. V was trimmed by 3 bases and J by 1 base, leaving 12 bases between them. The CDR3 is 15 amino acids. In DNA form, the CDR3 reads TGTGCCAGCTCACCTACGACAGGTCCGAACACTGAAGCTTTCTTT. This sequence encodes CASSPTTGPNTEAFF.

In its sample, this clone was seen once. The chain links TRBV28 to TRBJ1-2; 8 positions agree with TRBD1. Unmatched junction bases numbered 14, after V lost 6 bases and J lost 8 bases. The length of the CDR3 is 15 residues. Germline CDR1 is MDHEN and CDR2 is SYDVKM. CDR3 sequence (DNA): TGTGCCAGCAGGCAACAGGGGGGCGAAGGTAAAGGCTACACCTTC. Translation: CASRQQGGEGKGYTF.

This rearrangement joins TRBV7-2 to TRBJ2-2; 9 positions match TRBD1. Trimming cost V 5 bases and J 2 bases; bases outside gene matches: 6. CDR3 length equals 16 residues. Germline CDR1 SGHTA, CDR2 FQGNSA. The DNA for the CDR3 is TGTGCCAGCAGCCAACAGGGGGCCCTAAACACCGGGGAGCTGTTTTTT. Translating gives CASSQQGALNTGELFF.

The chain combines TRBV6-5 with TRBJ1-5; D may be TRBD1 (5 bases). The V gene's germline CDR1 is MNHEY and CDR2 SVGAGI. The V end was cut by 6 bases, the J end by 1 base, with 13 bases between. The CDR3 is 15 amino acids. CDR3 sequence (DNA): TGTGCCAGCAGACCAGGGAAAACGAGCAATCAGCCCCAGCATTTT. Its protein product is CASRPGKTSNQPQHF.

This clone was observed once. This chain links TRBV20-1 with TRBJ1-2; D gene uncertain. Germline values: CDR1 DFQATT, CDR2 SNEGSKA (reference sequence). The CDR3 spans 12 residues. Trimming removed 3 bases from V and 8 bases from J, with 13 bases in between. Here the CDR3 reads CSASLAERGYTF. CDR3 coding DNA: TGCAGTGCTAGTCTGGCCGAGCGGGGCTACACCTTC.

J is TRBJ2-7 and V is TRBV6-5; D not certain. In germline, CDR1 is MNHEY, CDR2 SVGAGI. V lost 6 bases and J 4 bases, leaving 7 bases between the germline ends. This CDR3 is 11 amino acids long. The CDR3 sequence: CASSSFYEQYF. The CDR3 coding sequence is TGTGCCAGCAGCTCCTTTTACGAGCAGTACTTC.

The CDR3 region is CASSSGLDQETQYF. In DNA, the CDR3 is TGCGCCAGCAGCTCGGGACTAGACCAAGAGACCCAGTACTTC. This chain connects TRBV5-1 to TRBJ2-5, with 8 bases matching TRBD2. The length of the CDR3 is 14 residues. Germline V lookup: CDR1 SGHRS, CDR2 YFSETQ. Trimming cost V 3 bases and J 0 bases; bases outside gene matches: 1.

This clone was seen just once. The same CDR3 also results from other DNA sequences found in this sample. This chain links TRBV2 with TRBJ2-2; TRBD2 agrees at 8 bases. Germline V gene sequence: CDR1 SNHLY, CDR2 FYNNEI. The CDR3 is made up of 14 amino acids. Trimming took 8 bases from V and 4 from J; bases not matched to a gene: 6. The CDR3 spells CASRRGGSTGELFF. The CDR3, as DNA: TGTGCCAGCCGTCGGGGGGGGAGCACCGGGGAGCTGTTTTTT. The full variable domain, in which reference TRBV2 and TRBJ2-2 provide the parts outside the CDR3, is EPEVTQTPSHQVTQMGQEVILRCVPISNHLYFYWYRQILGQKVEFLVSFYNNEISEKSEIFDDQFSVERPDGSNFTLKIRSTKLEDSAMYFCASRRGGSTGELFFGEGSRLTVL.

The chain has TRBV5-6 and TRBJ2-7; D is perhaps TRBD2 (5 bases). The CDR3 is made up of 15 amino acids. CDR1 SGHDT and CDR2 YYEEEE come from the germline V gene. V lost 1 base to trimming and J lost 0 bases, with 11 bases between them. In DNA form, the CDR3 reads TGTGCCAGCAGCTTGAGGGAGATCTTCTCCTACGAGCAGTACTTC. Amino acids: CASSLREIFSYEQYF.

The CDR3 DNA sequence: TGTGCCAGCAGCACCCACCCAGGCGGGAGGGGATACAATGAGCAGTTCTTC. Its translation is CASSTHPGGRGYNEQFF. This rearrangement joins TRBV9 to TRBJ2-1; 9 nucleotides match TRBD2. The CDR3 has 17 residues. From germline, CDR1 is SGDLS and CDR2 YYNGEE. The V segment lost 4 bases and the J segment 4 bases; nucleotides outside the gene matches: 12.